This passage covers 7 T cell receptor beta chains from one sample sequenced in a study of cytomegalovirus exposure and HLA in healthy donors. PCR amplification relied on 60 Vbeta primers (plus 13 Jbeta primers). Sequenced by immunoSEQ multiplex PCR; TCRdb stores in-frame clones only, minus some. Of 60,000 to 70,000 clones listed, over 70% are singletons. The sequencing sample was made of PBMCs. All receptors derive from a male donor in good health and CMV-seropositive.

The chain has TRBV5-1 and TRBJ2-7; D gene uncertain. This CDR3 has 16 amino acids. The V gene's germline CDR1 is SGHRS and CDR2 YFSETQ. The V and J ends lost 7 bases and 2 bases respectively, with 22 bases between them. The CDR3 DNA sequence: TGCGCCAGCCACTTAACGGGTAGGCTCGGAACCTACGAGCAGTACTTC. Its protein is CASHLTGRLGTYEQYF.

CDR3: CASSALDRGNTEAFF. CDR3 nucleotides: TGTGCCAGCAGCGCTCTAGACAGGGGGAACACTGAAGCTTTCTTT. The rearrangement joins TRBV9 to TRBJ1-1; 8 bases align to TRBD1. Per germline, CDR1 SGDLS and CDR2 YYNGEE. With 3 bases clipped from V and 1 base from J, the junction kept 5 bases outside the gene matches. This CDR3 is built from 15 residues.

There are a few counts of this clone. This sequence joins TRBV18 and TRBJ1-5; D is perhaps TRBD1 (5 bases). The germline V gene has CDR1 KGHSH and CDR2 LQKENI. The CDR3 spans 13 residues. V lost 6 bases and J 3 bases, leaving 9 bases between the germline ends. For the CDR3, the DNA is TGTGCCAGCTCGCGACAGAACAATCAGCCCCAGCATTTT. As protein: CASSRQNNQPQHF.

This clone was picked up one time. This chain uses TRBV19 with TRBJ1-5, with 8 nucleotides matching TRBD1. Trimming removed 7 bases from V and 1 base from J; junction bases left unmatched: 12. In germline, CDR1 is LNHDA, CDR2 SQIVND (reference sequence). The CDR3 extends over 17 amino acids. The CDR3 DNA reads TGTGCCAGTACGGTTGGACAGGGCCCCCGAAGCAATCAGCCCCAGCATTTT. It specifies CASTVGQGPRSNQPQHF.

This chain joins TRBV6-5 and TRBJ2-7; 11 bases fit TRBD1. The germline CDR1 and CDR2 sequences are MNHEY and SVGAGI. V lost 8 bases to trimming and J lost 3 bases; unmatched junction nucleotides: 6. The CDR3 runs to 14 residues. CDR3 DNA: TGTGCCAGCGGGACCGGGACAGGGGGCTACGAGCAGTACTTC. Its protein product is CASGTGTGGYEQYF.

The V call is TRBV9, the J call TRBJ1-2, with D possibly matching TRBD1 (6 bases). V lost 5 bases, J lost 8 bases, and 19 bases lay in between. The CDR3 length is 14 residues. CDR1 and CDR2 from the germline V gene are SGDLS and YYNGEE. In nucleotides, the CDR3 is TGTGCCAGCAGTGGGGGGGCAGGCCCCAAAGGCTACACCTTC. Amino acids: CASSGGAGPKGYTF.

In its sample, this clone was seen once. The genes are TRBV19 and TRBJ2-5, with 9 bases lining up with TRBD1. The trim removed 5 bases at V and 4 bases at J, leaving 11 bases unmatched. Germline lookup yields CDR1 LNHDA and CDR2 SQIVND (reference sequence). The CDR3 spans 16 residues. The CDR3 nucleotides are TGTGCCAGTAGTCCAGGCGGGACAGGGCCAGGAGAGACCCAGTACTTC. It codes for CASSPGGTGPGETQYF.